The present T cell receptor beta chain was sequenced within a study of Ad26.COV2.S vaccination and SARS-CoV-2 variants. Regarding this clone: Its cognate antigen is unknown.

CDR1 is MGHRA, CDR2 YSYEKL, per germline. The length of the CDR3 is 13 residues. Unmatched junction bases numbered 2, after V lost 6 bases and J lost 3 bases. Here immunoSEQ multiplex PCR was the method, and the copy in TCRdb shows in-frame clones only, minus some. The repertoire holds under 95,000 clones, with roughly 85% as singletons. General study findings and limits: Non-spike TCR breadth was similar in vaccine and placebo recipients. Spike-specific TCR breadth ran higher among vaccine recipients than placebo recipients. Reported post-vaccination CD8+ and CD4+ T cell responses to spike showed substantial breadth. Analyses that measured TCR breadth and depth may have underestimated total T cell responses.

Sequenced here: peripheral blood, sampled after recovery from COVID-19. The V call is TRBV4-1, the J call TRBJ2-5; the match to TRBD1 covers 9 bases. The receptor's source is a human donor who had recovered from COVID-19. CDR3 bases: TGCGCCAGCAGGAGGACAGGGGAAGAGACCCAGTACTTC. Protein product: CASRRTGEETQYF.